The present T cell receptor beta chain was sequenced within a study of T cell responses to AZD1222 COVID-19 vaccine. Regarding this clone: Its matching antigen is unknown. The germline gene is not matched at one end of the junction; a read error may be the cause.

The CDR3 loop spans 13 amino acids. Sequencing was performed with immunoSEQ multiplex PCR; in TCRdb, only in-frame clones are kept and a portion is missing. The sample has approximately 140,000 clones; 90% to 95% are singletons. General study points: Most donors were white British and more were female, and clonal diversity was possibly underestimated. Breadth and depth of Spike-specific TCRs rose after two AZD1222 doses. The span of vaccine-associated CD4 TCRs extended across spike, with dominance at 160-218 and 743-854.

This TCR came from an adult in good health. The sample consisted of peripheral blood, taken on day 0 of AZD1222 vaccination. V usage is TRBV12-3 or TRBV12-4 and J usage is TRBJ2-3; D not certain. As DNA, the CDR3 is TGTGCCAGCAGATTAGCCGGAACAGATACGCAGTATTTT. It specifies CASRLAGTDTQYF.